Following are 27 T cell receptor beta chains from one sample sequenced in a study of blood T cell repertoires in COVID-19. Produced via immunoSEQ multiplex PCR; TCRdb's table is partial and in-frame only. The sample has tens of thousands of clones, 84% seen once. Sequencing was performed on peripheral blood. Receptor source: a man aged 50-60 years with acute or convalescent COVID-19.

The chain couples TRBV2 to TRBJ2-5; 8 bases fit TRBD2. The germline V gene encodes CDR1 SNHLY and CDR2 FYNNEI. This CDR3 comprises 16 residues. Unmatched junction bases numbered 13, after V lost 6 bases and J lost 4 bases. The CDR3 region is CASRTNGGVSRETQYF. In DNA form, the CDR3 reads TGTGCCAGCAGGACTAACGGGGGGGTATCTAGAGAGACCCAGTACTTC.

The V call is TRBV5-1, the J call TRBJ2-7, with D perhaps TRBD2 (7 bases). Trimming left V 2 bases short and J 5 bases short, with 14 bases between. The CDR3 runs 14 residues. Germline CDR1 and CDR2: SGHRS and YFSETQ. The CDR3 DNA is TGCGCCAGCAGCTTAGTGGGGGGGCCCGACGAGCAGTACTTC. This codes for CASSLVGGPDEQYF.

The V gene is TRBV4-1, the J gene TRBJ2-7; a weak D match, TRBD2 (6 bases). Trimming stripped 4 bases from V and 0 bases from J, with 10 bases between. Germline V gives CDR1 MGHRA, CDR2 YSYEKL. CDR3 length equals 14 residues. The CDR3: CASSPPGGSYEQYF. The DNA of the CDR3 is TGCGCCAGCAGCCCCCCCGGGGGCTCCTACGAGCAGTACTTC.

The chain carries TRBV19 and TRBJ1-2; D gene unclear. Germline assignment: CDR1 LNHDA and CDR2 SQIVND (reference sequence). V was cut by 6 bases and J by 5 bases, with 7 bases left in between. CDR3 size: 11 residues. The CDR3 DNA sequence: TGTGCCAGTAGAGCTCAATATGGCTACACCTTC. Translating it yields CASRAQYGYTF.

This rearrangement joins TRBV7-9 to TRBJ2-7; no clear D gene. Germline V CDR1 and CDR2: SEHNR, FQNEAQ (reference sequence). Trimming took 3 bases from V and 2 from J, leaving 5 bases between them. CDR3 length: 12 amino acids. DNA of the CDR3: TGTGCCAGCAGCTTTCTAACCTACGAGCAGTACTTC. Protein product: CASSFLTYEQYF.

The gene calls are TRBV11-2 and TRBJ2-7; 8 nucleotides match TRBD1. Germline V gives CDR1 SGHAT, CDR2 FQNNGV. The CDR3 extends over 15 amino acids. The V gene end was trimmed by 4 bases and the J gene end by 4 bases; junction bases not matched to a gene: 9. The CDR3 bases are TGTGCCAGCAGCTATCTCCGGGACAGGTCGTACGAGCAGTACTTC. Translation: CASSYLRDRSYEQYF.

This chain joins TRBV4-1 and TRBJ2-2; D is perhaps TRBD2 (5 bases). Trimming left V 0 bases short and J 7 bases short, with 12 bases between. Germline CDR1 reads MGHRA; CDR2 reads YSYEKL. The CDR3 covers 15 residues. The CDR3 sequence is CASSQEGGYNGELFF. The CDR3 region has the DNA TGCGCCAGCAGCCAAGAAGGCGGGTACAACGGGGAGCTGTTTTTT.

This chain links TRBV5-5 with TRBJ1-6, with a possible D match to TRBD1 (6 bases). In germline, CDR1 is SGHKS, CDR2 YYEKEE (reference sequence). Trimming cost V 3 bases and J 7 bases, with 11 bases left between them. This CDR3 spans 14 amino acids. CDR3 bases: TGTGCCAGCAGCTACCGGGACATCAATTCACCCCTCCACTTT. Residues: CASSYRDINSPLHF.

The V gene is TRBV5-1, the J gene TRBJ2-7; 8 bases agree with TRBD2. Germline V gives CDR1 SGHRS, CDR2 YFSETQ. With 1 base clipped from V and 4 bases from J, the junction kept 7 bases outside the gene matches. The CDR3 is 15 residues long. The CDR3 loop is CASSLSLAVIYEQYF. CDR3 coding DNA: TGCGCCAGCAGCTTGTCACTAGCGGTTATTTACGAGCAGTACTTC.

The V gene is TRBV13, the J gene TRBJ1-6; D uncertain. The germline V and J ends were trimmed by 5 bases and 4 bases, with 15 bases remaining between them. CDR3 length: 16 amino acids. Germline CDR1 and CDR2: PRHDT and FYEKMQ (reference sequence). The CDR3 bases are TGTGCCAGCAGCAGATTAGACATATCATATAATTCACCCCTCCACTTT. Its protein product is CASSRLDISYNSPLHF.

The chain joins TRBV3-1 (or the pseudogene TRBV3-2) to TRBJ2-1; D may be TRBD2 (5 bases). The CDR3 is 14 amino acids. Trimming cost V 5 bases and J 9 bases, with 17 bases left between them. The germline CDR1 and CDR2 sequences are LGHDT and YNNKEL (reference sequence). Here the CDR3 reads CASSLKLGSAEQFF. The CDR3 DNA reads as TGTGCCAGCAGCTTAAAACTAGGATCAGCTGAGCAGTTCTTC.

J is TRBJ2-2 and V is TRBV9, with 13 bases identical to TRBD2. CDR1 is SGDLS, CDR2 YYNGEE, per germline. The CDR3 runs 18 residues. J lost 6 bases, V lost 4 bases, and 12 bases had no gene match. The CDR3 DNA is TGTGCCAGCAGCACCAGGACTAGCGGGAGTAAAACCCCCGGGGAGCTGTTTTTT. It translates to CASSTRTSGSKTPGELFF. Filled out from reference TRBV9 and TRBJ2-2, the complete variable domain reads DSGVTQTPKHLITATGQRVTLRCSPRSGDLSVYWYQQSLDQGLQFLIQYYNGEERAKGNILERFSAQQFPDLHSELNLSSLELGDSALYFCASSTRTSGSKTPGELFFGEGSRLTVL.

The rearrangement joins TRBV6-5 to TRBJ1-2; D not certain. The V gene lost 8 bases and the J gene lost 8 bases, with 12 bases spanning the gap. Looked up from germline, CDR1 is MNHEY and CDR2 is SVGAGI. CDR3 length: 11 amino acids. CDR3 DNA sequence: TGTGCCAGCGCTAACTTCGGGGGCTACACCTTC. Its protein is CASANFGGYTF.

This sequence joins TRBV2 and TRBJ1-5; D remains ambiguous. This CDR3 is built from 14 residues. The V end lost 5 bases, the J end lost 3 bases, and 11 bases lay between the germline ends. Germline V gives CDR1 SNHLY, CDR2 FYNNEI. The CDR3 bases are TGTGCCAGCAGTAACGCGGGTATCAATCAGCCCCAGCATTTT. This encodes CASSNAGINQPQHF.

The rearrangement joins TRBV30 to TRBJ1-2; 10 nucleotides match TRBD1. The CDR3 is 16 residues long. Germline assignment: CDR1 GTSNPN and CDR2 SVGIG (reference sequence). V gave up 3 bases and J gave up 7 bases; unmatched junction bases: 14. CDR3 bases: TGTGCCTGGAGCTGGGGAAACGGACAGGGGGGCAGTGGCTACACCTTC. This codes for CAWSWGNGQGGSGYTF.

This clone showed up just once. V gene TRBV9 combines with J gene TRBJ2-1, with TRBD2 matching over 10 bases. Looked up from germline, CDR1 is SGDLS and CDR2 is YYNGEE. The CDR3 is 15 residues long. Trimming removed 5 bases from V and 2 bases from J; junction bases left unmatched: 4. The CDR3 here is CASREAGGPYNEQFF. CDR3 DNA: TGTGCCAGCAGGGAAGCGGGAGGGCCCTACAATGAGCAGTTCTTC. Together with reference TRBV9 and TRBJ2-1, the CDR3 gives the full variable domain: DSGVTQTPKHLITATGQRVTLRCSPRSGDLSVYWYQQSLDQGLQFLIQYYNGEERAKGNILERFSAQQFPDLHSELNLSSLELGDSALYFCASREAGGPYNEQFFGPGTRLTVL.

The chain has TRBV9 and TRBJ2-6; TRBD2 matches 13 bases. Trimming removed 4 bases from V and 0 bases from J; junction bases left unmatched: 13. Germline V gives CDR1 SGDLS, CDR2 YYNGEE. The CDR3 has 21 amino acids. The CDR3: CASSSPVGLAGAISGANVLTF. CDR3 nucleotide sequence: TGTGCCAGCAGCTCACCGGTAGGACTAGCGGGGGCAATCTCTGGGGCCAACGTCCTGACTTTC. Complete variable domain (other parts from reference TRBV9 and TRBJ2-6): DSGVTQTPKHLITATGQRVTLRCSPRSGDLSVYWYQQSLDQGLQFLIQYYNGEERAKGNILERFSAQQFPDLHSELNLSSLELGDSALYFCASSSPVGLAGAISGANVLTFGAGSRLTVL.

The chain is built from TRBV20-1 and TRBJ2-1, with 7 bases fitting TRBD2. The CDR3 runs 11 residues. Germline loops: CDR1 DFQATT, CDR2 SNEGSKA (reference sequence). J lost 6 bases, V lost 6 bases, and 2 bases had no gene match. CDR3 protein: CSATGGNEQFF. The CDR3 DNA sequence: TGCAGTGCAACGGGGGGCAATGAGCAGTTCTTC.

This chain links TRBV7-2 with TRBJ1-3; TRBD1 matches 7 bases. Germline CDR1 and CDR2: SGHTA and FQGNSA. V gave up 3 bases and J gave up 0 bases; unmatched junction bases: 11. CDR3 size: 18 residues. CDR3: CASSFGWGDSTSGNTIYF. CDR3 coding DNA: TGTGCCAGCAGCTTCGGTTGGGGGGACAGCACCTCTGGAAACACCATATATTTT.

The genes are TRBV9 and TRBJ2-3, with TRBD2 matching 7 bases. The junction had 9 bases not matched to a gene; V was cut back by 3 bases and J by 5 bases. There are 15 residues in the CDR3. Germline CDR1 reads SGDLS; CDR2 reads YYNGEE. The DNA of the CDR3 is TGTGCCAGCAGCGCCAGTGGAGGGGAGGGAGATACGCAGTATTTT. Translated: CASSASGGEGDTQYF.

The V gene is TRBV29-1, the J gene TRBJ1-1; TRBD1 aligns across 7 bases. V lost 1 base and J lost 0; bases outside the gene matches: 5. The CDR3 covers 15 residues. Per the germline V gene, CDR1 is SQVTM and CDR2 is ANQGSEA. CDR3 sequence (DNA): TGCAGCGTTGAAGCCTGGACAGGCATGAACACTGAAGCTTTCTTT. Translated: CSVEAWTGMNTEAFF.

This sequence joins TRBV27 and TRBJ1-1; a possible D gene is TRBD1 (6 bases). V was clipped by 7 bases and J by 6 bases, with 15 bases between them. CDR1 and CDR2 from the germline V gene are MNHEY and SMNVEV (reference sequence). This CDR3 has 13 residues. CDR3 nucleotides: TGTGCCAGCAACACAGGGTCGCGGGCTGAAGCTTTCTTT. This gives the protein CASNTGSRAEAFF.

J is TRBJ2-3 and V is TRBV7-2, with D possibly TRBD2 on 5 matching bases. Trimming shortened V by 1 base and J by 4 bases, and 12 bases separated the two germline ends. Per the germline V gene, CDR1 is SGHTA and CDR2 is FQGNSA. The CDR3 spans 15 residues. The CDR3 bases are TGTGCCAGCAGCTTAGTTGGCGGGTTAGCAGATACGCAGTATTTT. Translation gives CASSLVGGLADTQYF.

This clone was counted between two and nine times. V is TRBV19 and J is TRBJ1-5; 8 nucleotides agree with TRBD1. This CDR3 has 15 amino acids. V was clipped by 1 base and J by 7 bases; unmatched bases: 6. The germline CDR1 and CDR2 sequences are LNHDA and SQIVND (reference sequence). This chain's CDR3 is CASSIGSGGRQPQHF. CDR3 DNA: TGTGCCAGTAGTATAGGTTCAGGGGGCAGACAGCCCCAGCATTTT.

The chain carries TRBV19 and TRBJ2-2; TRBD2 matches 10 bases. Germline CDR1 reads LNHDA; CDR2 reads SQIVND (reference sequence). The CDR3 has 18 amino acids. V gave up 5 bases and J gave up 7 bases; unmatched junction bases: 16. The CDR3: CASSPGKAGGPSIGELFF. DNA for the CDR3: TGTGCCAGTAGTCCAGGAAAAGCGGGGGGGCCGTCTATCGGGGAGCTGTTTTTT.

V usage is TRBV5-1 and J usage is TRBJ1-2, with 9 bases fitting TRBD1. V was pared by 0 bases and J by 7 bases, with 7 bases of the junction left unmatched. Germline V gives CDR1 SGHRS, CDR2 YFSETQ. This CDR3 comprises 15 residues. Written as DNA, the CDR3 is TGCGCCAGCAGCTTGGCCTTAACAGGGGGCTCTGGCTACACCTTC. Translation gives CASSLALTGGSGYTF.

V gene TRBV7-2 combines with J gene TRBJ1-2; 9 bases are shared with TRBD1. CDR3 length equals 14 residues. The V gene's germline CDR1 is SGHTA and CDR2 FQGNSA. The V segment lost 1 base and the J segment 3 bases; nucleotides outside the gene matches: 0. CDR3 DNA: TGTGCCAGCAGCTTAGGGACAGGGGACTATGGCTACACCTTC. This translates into CASSLGTGDYGYTF.